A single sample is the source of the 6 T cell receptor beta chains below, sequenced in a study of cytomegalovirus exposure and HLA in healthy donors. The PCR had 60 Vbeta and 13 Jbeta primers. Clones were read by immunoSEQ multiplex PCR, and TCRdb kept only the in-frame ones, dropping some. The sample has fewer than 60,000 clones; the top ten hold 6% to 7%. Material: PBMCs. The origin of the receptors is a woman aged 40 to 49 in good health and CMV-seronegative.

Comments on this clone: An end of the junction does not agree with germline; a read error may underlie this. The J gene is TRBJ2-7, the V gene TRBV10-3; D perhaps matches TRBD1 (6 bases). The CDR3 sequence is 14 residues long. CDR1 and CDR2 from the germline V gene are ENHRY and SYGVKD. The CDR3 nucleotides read TGTGCCATCAGAATGGACAGCGGATCCTTCGAGCAGTACTTC. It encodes CAIRMDSGSFEQYF.

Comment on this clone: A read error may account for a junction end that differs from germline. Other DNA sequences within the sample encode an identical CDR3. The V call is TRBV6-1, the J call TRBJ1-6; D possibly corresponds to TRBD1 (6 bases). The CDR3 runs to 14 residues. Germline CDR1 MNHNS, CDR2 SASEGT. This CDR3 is CASQPTGINSPLHF. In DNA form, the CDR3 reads TGTGCCAGCCAACCGACAGGAATTAATTCACCCCTACACTTT.

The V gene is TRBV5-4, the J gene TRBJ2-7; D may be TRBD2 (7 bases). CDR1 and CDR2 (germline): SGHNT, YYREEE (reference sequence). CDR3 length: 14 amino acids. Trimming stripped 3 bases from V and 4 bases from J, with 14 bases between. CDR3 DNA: TGTGCCAGCAGCTCCGGGGGGCCAGGGTACGAGCAGTACTTC. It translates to CASSSGGPGYEQYF.

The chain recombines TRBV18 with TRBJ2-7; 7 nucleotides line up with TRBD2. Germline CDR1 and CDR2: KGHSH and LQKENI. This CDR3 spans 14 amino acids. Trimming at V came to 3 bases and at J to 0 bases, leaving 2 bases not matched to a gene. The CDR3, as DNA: TGTGCCAGCTCACCCCGGGACTACTCCTACGAGCAGTACTTC. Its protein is CASSPRDYSYEQYF.

The CDR3 is CASSQGPLDTDTQYF. The CDR3 region has the DNA TGCGCCAGCAGCCAAGGCCCGCTAGACACAGATACGCAGTATTTT. The chain employs TRBV4-1 and TRBJ2-3; D not certain. The germline V gene has CDR1 MGHRA and CDR2 YSYEKL. The CDR3 sequence is 15 residues long. V was trimmed by 1 base and J by 2 bases, leaving 10 bases between them.

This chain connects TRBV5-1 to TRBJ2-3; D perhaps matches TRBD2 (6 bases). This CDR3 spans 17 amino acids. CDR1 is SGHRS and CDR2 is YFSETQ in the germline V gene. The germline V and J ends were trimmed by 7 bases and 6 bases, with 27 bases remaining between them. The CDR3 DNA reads TGCGCCAGCTCTGGGCCGGGGCGGCGGGGCCCACAGGATACGCAGTATTTT. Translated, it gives CASSGPGRRGPQDTQYF.